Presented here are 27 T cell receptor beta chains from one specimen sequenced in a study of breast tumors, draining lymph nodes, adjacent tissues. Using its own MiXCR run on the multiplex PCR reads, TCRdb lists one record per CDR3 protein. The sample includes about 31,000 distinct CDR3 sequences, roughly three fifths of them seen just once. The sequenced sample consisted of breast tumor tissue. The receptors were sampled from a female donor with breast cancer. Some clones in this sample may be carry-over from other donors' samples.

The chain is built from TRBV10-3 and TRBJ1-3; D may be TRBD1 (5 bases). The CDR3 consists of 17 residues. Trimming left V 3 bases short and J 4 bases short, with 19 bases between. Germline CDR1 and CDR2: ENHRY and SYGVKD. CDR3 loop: CAISEGRGFLTGNTIYF. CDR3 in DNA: TGTGCCATCAGTGAAGGGAGGGGCTTCCTTACGGGAAACACCATATATTTT.

The CDR3 protein is CASSSGQVSNSPLHF. The CDR3 DNA reads TGTGCCAGCAGTTCGGGACAGGTCTCGAATTCACCCCTCCACTTT. The V and J genes are TRBV6-2 or TRBV6-3 and TRBJ1-6; 8 bases agree with TRBD1. The J segment lost 7 bases and the V segment lost 4 bases, leaving 6 bases of the junction unmatched. The CDR3 is 15 residues long. The germline CDR1 and CDR2 sequences are MNHEY and SVGEGT.

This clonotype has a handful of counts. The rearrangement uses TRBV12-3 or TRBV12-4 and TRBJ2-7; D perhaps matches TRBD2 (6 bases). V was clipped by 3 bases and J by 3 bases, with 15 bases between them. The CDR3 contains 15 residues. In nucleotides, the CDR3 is TGTGCCAGCAGTTTCGGACTAAGTAGAAACTACGAGCAGTACTTC. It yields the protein CASSFGLSRNYEQYF.

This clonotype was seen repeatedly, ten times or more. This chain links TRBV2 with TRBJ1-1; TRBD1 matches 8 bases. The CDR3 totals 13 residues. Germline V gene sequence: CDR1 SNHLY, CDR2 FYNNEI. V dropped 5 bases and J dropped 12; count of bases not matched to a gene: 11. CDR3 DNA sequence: TGTGCCAGCAGTTATGGACAGGGTGGGACAACTTTCTTT. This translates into CASSYGQGGTTFF.

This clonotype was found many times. The CDR3 DNA reads TGTGCCACCAGTACGGGACGGCGGGGGGGCACCGGGGAGCTGTTTTTT. It yields the protein CATSTGRRGGTGELFF. The chain recombines TRBV24-1 with TRBJ2-2; TRBD2 matches at 9 bases. The CDR3 covers 16 residues. Germline CDR1 KGHDR, CDR2 SFDVKD. The J segment lost 4 bases and the V segment lost 6 bases, leaving 8 bases of the junction unmatched.

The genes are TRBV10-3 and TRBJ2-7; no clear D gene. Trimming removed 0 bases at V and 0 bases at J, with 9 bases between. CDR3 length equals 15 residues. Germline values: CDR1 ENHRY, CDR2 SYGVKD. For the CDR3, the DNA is TGTGCCATCAGTGAGTCAGGTATCTACTCCTACGAGCAGTACTTC. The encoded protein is CAISESGIYSYEQYF.

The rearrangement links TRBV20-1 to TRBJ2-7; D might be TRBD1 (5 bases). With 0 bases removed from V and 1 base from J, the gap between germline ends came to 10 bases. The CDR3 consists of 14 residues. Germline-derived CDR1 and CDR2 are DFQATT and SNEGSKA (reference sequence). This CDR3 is CSARDRGPSYEQYF. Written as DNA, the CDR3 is TGCAGTGCTAGAGATAGGGGCCCTTCCTACGAGCAGTACTTC.

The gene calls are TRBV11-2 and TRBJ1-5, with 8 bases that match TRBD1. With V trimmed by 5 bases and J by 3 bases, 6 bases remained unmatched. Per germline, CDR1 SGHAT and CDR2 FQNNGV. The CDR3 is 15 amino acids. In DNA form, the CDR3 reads TGTGCCAGCAGCCGTGACAGGGGTACCAATCAGCCCCAGCATTTT. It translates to CASSRDRGTNQPQHF.

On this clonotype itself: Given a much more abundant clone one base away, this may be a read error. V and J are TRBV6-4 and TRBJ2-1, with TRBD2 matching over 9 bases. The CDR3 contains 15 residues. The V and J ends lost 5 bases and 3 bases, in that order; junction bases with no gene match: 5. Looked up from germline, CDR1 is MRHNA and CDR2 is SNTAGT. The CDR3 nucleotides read TGTGCCAGCAGTCTTGCAGCGGGAGGCTACAATGAGCAGTTCTTC. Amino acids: CASSLAAGGYNEQFF.

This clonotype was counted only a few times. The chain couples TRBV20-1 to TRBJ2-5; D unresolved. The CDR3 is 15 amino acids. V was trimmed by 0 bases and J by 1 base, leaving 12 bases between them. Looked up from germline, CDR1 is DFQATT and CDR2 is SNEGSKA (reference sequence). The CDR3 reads CSARDLAPFQETQYF. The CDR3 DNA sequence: TGCAGTGCTAGAGATCTGGCCCCCTTCCAAGAGACCCAGTACTTC.

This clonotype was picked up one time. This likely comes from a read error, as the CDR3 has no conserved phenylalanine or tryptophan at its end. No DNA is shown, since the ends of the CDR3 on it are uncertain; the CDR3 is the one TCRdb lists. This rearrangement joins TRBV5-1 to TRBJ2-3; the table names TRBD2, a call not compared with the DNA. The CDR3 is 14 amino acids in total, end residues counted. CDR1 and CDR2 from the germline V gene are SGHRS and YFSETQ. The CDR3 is CASSPTSGRPPPIN.

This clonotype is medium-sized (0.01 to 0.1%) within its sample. The CDR3 bases are TGTGCCAGTAGTTCGGGACAGGGGTGGGTAGATAGCAATCAGCCCCAGCATTTT. It translates to CASSSGQGWVDSNQPQHF. This chain joins TRBV19 and TRBJ1-5; 10 positions match TRBD1. Losses at the gene ends were 5 bases for V and 0 bases for J; bases not matched to a gene: 10. The CDR3 is 18 amino acids. The germline gives CDR1 LNHDA, CDR2 SQIVND (reference sequence). The full variable domain, rest sourced from reference TRBV19 and TRBJ1-5, is DGGITQSPKYLFRKEGQNVTLSCEQNLNHDAMYWYRQDPGQGLRLIYYSQIVNDFQKGDIAEGYSVSREKKESFPLTVTSAQKNPTAFYLCASSSGQGWVDSNQPQHFGDGTRLSIL.

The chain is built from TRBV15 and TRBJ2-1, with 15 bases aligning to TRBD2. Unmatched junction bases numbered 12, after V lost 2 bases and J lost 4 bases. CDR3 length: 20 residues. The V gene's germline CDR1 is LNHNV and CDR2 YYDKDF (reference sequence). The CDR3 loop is CATSRMGTSGGWPPYNEQFF. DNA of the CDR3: TGTGCCACCAGCAGAATGGGGACTAGCGGGGGGTGGCCCCCTTACAATGAGCAGTTCTTC.

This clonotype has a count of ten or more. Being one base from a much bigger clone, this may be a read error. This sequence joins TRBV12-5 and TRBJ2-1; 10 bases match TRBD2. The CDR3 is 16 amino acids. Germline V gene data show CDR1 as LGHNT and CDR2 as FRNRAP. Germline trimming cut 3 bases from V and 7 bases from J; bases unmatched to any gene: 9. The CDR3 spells CASGFVASGSANEQFF. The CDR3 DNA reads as TGTGCTAGTGGTTTCGTAGCTAGCGGGAGCGCAAATGAGCAGTTCTTC. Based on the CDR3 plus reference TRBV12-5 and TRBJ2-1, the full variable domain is DARVTQTPRHKVTEMGQEVTMRCQPILGHNTVFWYRQTMMQGLELLAYFRNRAPLDDSGMPKDRFSAEMPDATLATLKIQPSEPRDSAVYFCASGFVASGSANEQFFGPGTRLTVL.

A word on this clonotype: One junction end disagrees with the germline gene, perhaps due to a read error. The CDR3 bases are TGCGCCAGCAGCTTGGGAGGGACTGGAAACACCATATATTTT. Translation: CASSLGGTGNTIYF. The chain links TRBV7-6 to TRBJ1-3; unclear D gene. CDR1 and CDR2 (germline): SGHVS, FNYEAQ. The CDR3 is 14 amino acids.

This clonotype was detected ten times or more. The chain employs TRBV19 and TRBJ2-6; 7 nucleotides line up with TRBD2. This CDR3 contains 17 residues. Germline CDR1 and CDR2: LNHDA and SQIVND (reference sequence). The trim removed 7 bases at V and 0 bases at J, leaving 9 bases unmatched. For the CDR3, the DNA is TGTGCCAGTACCTCCACTAGCGCCAGCTCTGGGGCCAACGTCCTGACTTTC. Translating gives CASTSTSASSGANVLTF.

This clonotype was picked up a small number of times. The chain's CDR3 is CASSSRGYETQYF. In DNA, the CDR3 is TGTGCCAGCAGCTCCCGTGGGTACGAGACCCAGTACTTC. The genes are TRBV7-8 and TRBJ2-5; D call uncertain. This CDR3 has 13 residues. V lost 4 bases and J lost 5, with 11 bases in between. Per germline, CDR1 SGHVS and CDR2 FQNEAQ.

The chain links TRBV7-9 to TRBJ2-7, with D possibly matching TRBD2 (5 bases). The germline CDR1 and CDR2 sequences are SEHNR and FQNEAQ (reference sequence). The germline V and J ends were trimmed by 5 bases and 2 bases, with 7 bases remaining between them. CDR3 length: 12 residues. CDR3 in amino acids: CASSRSAYEQYF. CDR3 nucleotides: TGTGCCAGCAGCCGTAGCGCCTACGAGCAGTACTTC.

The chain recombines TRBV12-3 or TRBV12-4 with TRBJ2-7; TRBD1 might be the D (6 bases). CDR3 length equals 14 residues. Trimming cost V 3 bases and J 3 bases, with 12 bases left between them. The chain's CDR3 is CASSFTRDNYEQYF. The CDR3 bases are TGTGCCAGCAGTTTTACCCGGGACAACTACGAGCAGTACTTC.

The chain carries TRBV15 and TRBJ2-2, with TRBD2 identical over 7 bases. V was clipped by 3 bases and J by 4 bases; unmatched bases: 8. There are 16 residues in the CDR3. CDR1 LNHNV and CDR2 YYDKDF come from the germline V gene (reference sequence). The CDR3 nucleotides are TGTGCCACCAGCAGTGGAGCGGGATGGATCACCGGGGAGCTGTTTTTT. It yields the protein CATSSGAGWITGELFF.

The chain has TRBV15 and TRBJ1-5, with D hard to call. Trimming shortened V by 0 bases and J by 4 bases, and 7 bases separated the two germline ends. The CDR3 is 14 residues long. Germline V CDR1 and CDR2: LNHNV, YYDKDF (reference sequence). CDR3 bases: TGTGCCACCAGCAGAGATGGACGGAATCAGCCCCAGCATTTT. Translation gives CATSRDGRNQPQHF.

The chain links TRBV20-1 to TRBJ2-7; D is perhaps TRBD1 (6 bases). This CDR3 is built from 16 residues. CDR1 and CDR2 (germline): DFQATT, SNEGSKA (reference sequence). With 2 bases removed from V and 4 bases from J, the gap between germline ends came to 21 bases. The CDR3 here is CSARPSYRDMDYEQYF. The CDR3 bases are TGCAGTGCTAGACCCAGTTACCGGGACATGGATTACGAGCAGTACTTC.

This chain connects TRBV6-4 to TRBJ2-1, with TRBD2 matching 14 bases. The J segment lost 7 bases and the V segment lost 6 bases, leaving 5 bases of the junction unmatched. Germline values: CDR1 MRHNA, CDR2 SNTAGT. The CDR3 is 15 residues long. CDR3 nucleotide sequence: TGTGCCAGCAGCCTGACTAGCGGGAGGGTGAATGAGCAGTTCTTC. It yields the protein CASSLTSGRVNEQFF.

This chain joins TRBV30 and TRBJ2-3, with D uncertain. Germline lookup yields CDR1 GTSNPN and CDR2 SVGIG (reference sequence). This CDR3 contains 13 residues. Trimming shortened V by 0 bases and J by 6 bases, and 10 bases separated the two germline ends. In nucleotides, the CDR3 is TGTGCCTGGAGTGTGAAGGCCTCGGATACGCAGTATTTT. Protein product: CAWSVKASDTQYF.

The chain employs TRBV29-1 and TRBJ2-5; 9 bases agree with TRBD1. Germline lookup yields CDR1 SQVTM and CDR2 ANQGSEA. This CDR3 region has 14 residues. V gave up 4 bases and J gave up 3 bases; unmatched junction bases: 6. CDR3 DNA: TGCAGCGTTGTACAGGGGGCTAGAGAAGAGACCCAGTACTTC. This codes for CSVVQGAREETQYF.

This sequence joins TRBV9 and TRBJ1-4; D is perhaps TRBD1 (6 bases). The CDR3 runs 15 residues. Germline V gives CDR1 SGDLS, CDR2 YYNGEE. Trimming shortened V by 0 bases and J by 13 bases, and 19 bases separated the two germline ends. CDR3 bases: TGTGCCAGCAGCGTAGGGGTAAGGGACAACAACCGACTGTTTTTT. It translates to CASSVGVRDNNRLFF.

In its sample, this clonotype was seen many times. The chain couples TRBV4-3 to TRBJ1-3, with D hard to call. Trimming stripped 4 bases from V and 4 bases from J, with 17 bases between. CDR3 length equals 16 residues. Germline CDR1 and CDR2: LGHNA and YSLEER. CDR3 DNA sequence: TGCGCCAGCAGCCGGTCAAGAGAAGGAGGAGGAAACACCATATATTTT. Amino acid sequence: CASSRSREGGGNTIYF.